One and the same sample provided the 15 T cell receptor beta chains below, sequenced in a study of T cells in Graves' hyperthyroidism and ophthalmopathy. Using RNA transcripts as the source, TCR beta CDR3 regions were amplified. First-round RT-PCR of the TCR CDR3 relied on the HTBI primer set. TCRdb independently ran MiXCR on the multiplex PCR reads; one entry per CDR3 protein. The sample carries 270,000 or so distinct CDR3 sequences, nearly 15% recorded once. Sequencing used blood. The receptors stem from a woman between 45 and 65 years old with Graves' hyperthyroidism that later progressed to Graves' ophthalmopathy.

The chain couples TRBV19 to TRBJ2-2, with D tentatively TRBD1 (6 bases). The V end was cut by 5 bases, the J end by 5 bases, with 18 bases between. The CDR3 is 16 residues long. Looked up from germline, CDR1 is LNHDA and CDR2 is SQIVND (reference sequence). DNA for the CDR3: TGTGCCAGTAGTGTGGGGTGGGGGCTCCTTACCGGGGAGCTGTTTTTT. Amino acids: CASSVGWGLLTGELFF. Combining the CDR3 with reference TRBV19 and TRBJ2-2 gives the whole variable domain DGGITQSPKYLFRKEGQNVTLSCEQNLNHDAMYWYRQDPGQGLRLIYYSQIVNDFQKGDIAEGYSVSREKKESFPLTVTSAQKNPTAFYLCASSVGWGLLTGELFFGEGSRLTVL.

V is TRBV11-2 and J is TRBJ2-7; 9 positions agree with TRBD2. CDR3 size: 17 residues. Per the germline V gene, CDR1 is SGHAT and CDR2 is FQNNGV. The ends lost 7 bases at V and 1 base at J; junction bases unmatched: 14. The CDR3 protein is CASTLSGGGGSSYEQYF. The CDR3 nucleotides are TGTGCCAGCACCCTATCCGGCGGGGGGGGTTCGTCCTACGAGCAGTACTTC. Complete variable domain (other parts from reference TRBV11-2 and TRBJ2-7): EAGVAQSPRYKIIEKRQSVAFWCNPISGHATLYWYQQILGQGPKLLIQFQNNGVVDDSQLPKDRFSAERLKGVDSTLKIQPAKLEDSAVYLCASTLSGGGGSSYEQYFGPGTRLTVT.

The gene calls are TRBV20-1 and TRBJ2-1; D gene ambiguous. CDR3 size: 15 residues. Germline lookup yields CDR1 DFQATT and CDR2 SNEGSKA (reference sequence). V was pared by 5 bases and J by 1 base, with 15 bases between. The CDR3 protein is CSAGREVGSYNEQFF. The CDR3 DNA reads TGCAGTGCTGGCCGAGAGGTCGGGTCCTACAATGAGCAGTTCTTC.

This clonotype appeared many times. V and J are TRBV18 and TRBJ1-1; possible D gene TRBD1, 6 bases. Germline V CDR1 and CDR2: KGHSH, LQKENI. The CDR3 extends over 12 amino acids. Trimming took 5 bases from V and 7 from J, leaving 11 bases between them. The CDR3 loop is CASSVQGGEAFF. The DNA for the CDR3 is TGTGCCAGCTCAGTACAGGGAGGTGAAGCTTTCTTT.

This clonotype was seen repeatedly, ten times or more. The chain employs TRBV7-6 and TRBJ1-1, with D possibly TRBD1 on 6 matching bases. This CDR3 has 14 residues. V was pared by 1 base and J by 5 bases, with 11 bases between. Germline CDR1 reads SGHVS; CDR2 reads FNYEAQ. CDR3 sequence: CASSLELGATEAFF. CDR3 coding DNA: TGTGCCAGCAGCTTAGAGCTGGGGGCGACTGAAGCTTTCTTT.

This clonotype came up many times. J is TRBJ2-7 and V is TRBV20-1, with 9 bases identical to TRBD2. The CDR3 totals 15 residues. Germline CDR1 reads DFQATT; CDR2 reads SNEGSKA (reference sequence). Unmatched junction bases numbered 7, after V lost 2 bases and J lost 2 bases. The CDR3 nucleotides read TGCAGTGCTAGACCTGCGGGAGGGAGTCCCTACGAGCAGTACTTC. Residues: CSARPAGGSPYEQYF.

This clonotype was counted many times. The chain recombines TRBV14 with TRBJ2-1; 7 bases agree with TRBD2. This CDR3 comprises 17 residues. Germline V gene lookup returns CDR1 SGHDN and CDR2 FVKESK. Unmatched junction bases numbered 6, after V lost 1 base and J lost 0 bases. The CDR3 sequence: CASSQVYGRSSYNEQFF. The CDR3 DNA reads TGTGCCAGCAGCCAAGTCTACGGGAGGAGCTCCTACAATGAGCAGTTCTTC.

In this sample, this clonotype turned up many times. The genes are TRBV6-1 and TRBJ1-2; no clear D. The V and J ends lost 2 bases and 8 bases respectively, with 18 bases between them. CDR1 MNHNS and CDR2 SASEGT come from the germline V gene. The CDR3 runs to 15 residues. Written as DNA, the CDR3 is TGTGCCAGCAGTGAAACCCGAGGGAGAGGTTCCGGCTACACCTTC. It yields the protein CASSETRGRGSGYTF.

This clonotype came up once. In DNA form, the CDR3 reads TGTGCCAGCAGCGACAGGGGGAGTCGAGAGACCCAGTACTTC. Residues: CASSDRGSRETQYF. J is TRBJ2-5 and V is TRBV7-9, with 9 bases aligning to TRBD1. With V trimmed by 5 bases and J by 4 bases, 5 bases remained unmatched. CDR1 and CDR2 from the germline V gene are SEHNR and FQNEAQ (reference sequence). The CDR3 is made up of 14 amino acids.

This clonotype was seen more than once but under ten times. The V gene is TRBV27, the J gene TRBJ1-1; the match to TRBD1 covers 9 bases. V was clipped by 3 bases and J by 8 bases; unmatched bases: 7. The V gene's germline CDR1 is MNHEY and CDR2 SMNVEV (reference sequence). The CDR3 consists of 14 residues. The DNA for the CDR3 is TGTGCCAGCAGTTTCCGGGACAGGGTGGGGGAAGCTTTCTTT. Its translation is CASSFRDRVGEAFF.

This clonotype appeared many times. This chain uses TRBV2 with TRBJ2-4; D is perhaps TRBD1 or TRBD2 (6 bases each). The ends were cut back, 7 bases at V and 3 bases at J, with 13 bases in the middle. The V gene's germline CDR1 is SNHLY and CDR2 FYNNEI. The CDR3 runs 14 residues. CDR3 bases: TGTGCCAGCAATAAGGAGGGGGGCAAAAACATTCAGTACTTC. Translating gives CASNKEGGKNIQYF. Looking up the rest from reference TRBV2 and TRBJ2-4 gives the full variable domain: EPEVTQTPSHQVTQMGQEVILRCVPISNHLYFYWYRQILGQKVEFLVSFYNNEISEKSEIFDDQFSVERPDGSNFTLKIRSTKLEDSAMYFCASNKEGGKNIQYFGAGTRLSVL.

This clonotype was recorded at least ten times. The chain combines TRBV20-1 with TRBJ2-7, with no clear D. The length of the CDR3 is 13 residues. Trimming removed 6 bases at V and 2 bases at J, with 14 bases between. Germline V gives CDR1 DFQATT, CDR2 SNEGSKA (reference sequence). The CDR3 loop reads CSAHRVQTYEQYF. The CDR3 DNA sequence: TGCAGTGCACACCGGGTCCAAACCTACGAGCAGTACTTC.

This chain links TRBV7-9 with TRBJ2-2; D gene ambiguous. The germline V and J ends were trimmed by 0 bases and 3 bases, with 8 bases remaining between them. Germline CDR1 is SEHNR and CDR2 is FQNEAQ (reference sequence). The CDR3 is 15 amino acids. CDR3 protein: CASSLANIDTGELFF. The CDR3 nucleotides are TGTGCCAGCAGCTTAGCCAATATAGACACCGGGGAGCTGTTTTTT.

This clonotype was detected many times. The rearrangement links TRBV12-3 or TRBV12-4 to TRBJ2-1; D is unresolved. The V end was cut by 5 bases, the J end by 6 bases, with 17 bases between. CDR3 length equals 15 residues. The CDR3 loop is CASSVLVEAVNEQFF. In DNA form, the CDR3 reads TGTGCCAGCAGTGTCCTAGTAGAAGCAGTCAATGAGCAGTTCTTC.

This clonotype appeared many times. This chain links TRBV3-1 with TRBJ1-4; D is possibly TRBD1 (6 bases). V shed 4 bases and J shed 9 bases, with 9 bases lying between them. In germline, CDR1 is LGHDT, CDR2 YNNKEL (reference sequence). The CDR3 has 12 residues. CDR3 sequence: CASSPGTKKLFF. As DNA, the CDR3 is TGTGCCAGCAGCCCCGGGACAAAAAAACTGTTTTTT.